What follows are 19 T cell receptor beta chains derived from one specimen sequenced in a study of shared clonotypes between healthy human individuals. Clones were read by immunoSEQ multiplex PCR, and TCRdb kept only the in-frame ones, dropping some. The sample has fewer than 1.6 million clones, 98% to 99% seen once. The sample consisted of naive CD4+ T cells sorted from blood. Subset of the sample: CD45RA+ positively selected. The origin of the receptors is a man aged 25 to 40 in good health.

The chain links TRBV18 to TRBJ2-2; TRBD1 is a possible D gene (6 bases). CDR3 length: 16 residues. V was trimmed by 3 bases and J by 5 bases, leaving 16 bases between them. In germline, CDR1 is KGHSH, CDR2 LQKENI. CDR3 coding DNA: TGTGCCAGCTCACCCGTACAGGGTTTTGGAACCGGGGAGCTGTTTTTT. It codes for CASSPVQGFGTGELFF.

The rearrangement uses TRBV19 and TRBJ1-3; D is unresolved. CDR3 length: 16 amino acids. V was clipped by 3 bases and J by 0 bases, with 12 bases between them. Germline CDR1 LNHDA, CDR2 SQIVND (reference sequence). CDR3 sequence reads: CASSIPSGPSGNTIYF. CDR3 DNA: TGTGCCAGTAGTATCCCGTCAGGCCCCTCTGGAAACACCATATATTTT.

V usage is TRBV28 and J usage is TRBJ1-1, with D unclear. The CDR3 extends over 14 amino acids. CDR1 MDHEN and CDR2 SYDVKM come from the germline V gene. The V and J ends lost 6 bases and 3 bases respectively, with 14 bases between them. The CDR3 loop reads CASSSLPTDTEAFF. CDR3 sequence (DNA): TGTGCCAGCAGCTCCCTCCCGACGGACACTGAAGCTTTCTTT.

The chain combines TRBV19 with TRBJ2-7; 9 nucleotides agree with TRBD2. V lost 7 bases, J lost 1 base, and 5 bases stayed unmatched. The CDR3 totals 14 residues. Germline CDR1 reads LNHDA; CDR2 reads SQIVND (reference sequence). This CDR3 is CASKLAGPSYEQYF. CDR3 DNA sequence: TGTGCCAGTAAACTAGCGGGCCCGTCCTACGAGCAGTACTTC. Using reference TRBV19 and TRBJ2-7 for the parts outside the CDR3, the full variable domain is DGGITQSPKYLFRKEGQNVTLSCEQNLNHDAMYWYRQDPGQGLRLIYYSQIVNDFQKGDIAEGYSVSREKKESFPLTVTSAQKNPTAFYLCASKLAGPSYEQYFGPGTRLTVT.

V gene TRBV27 combines with J gene TRBJ1-5; D remains unclear. The CDR3 length is 14 residues. Germline V CDR1 and CDR2: MNHEY, SMNVEV (reference sequence). Trimming stripped 5 bases from V and 0 bases from J, with 8 bases between. CDR3 sequence: CASSVSYSNQPQHF. The CDR3 bases are TGTGCCAGCAGTGTGAGTTATAGCAATCAGCCCCAGCATTTT.

This clone was detected once. Other DNA sequences from this sample encode an identical CDR3 as well. The V gene is TRBV6-5, the J gene TRBJ2-3; 7 bases agree with TRBD2. J lost 3 bases, V lost 2 bases, and 5 bases had no gene match. The CDR3 loop spans 15 amino acids. The germline gives CDR1 MNHEY, CDR2 SVGAGI. CDR3 nucleotide sequence: TGTGCCAGCAGTTACGGGAGGGTTGGGACAGATACGCAGTATTTT. Translating gives CASSYGRVGTDTQYF.

Concerning this clone itself: Additional DNA sequences in this sample encode the identical CDR3. The V call is TRBV30, the J call TRBJ1-5, with D unclear. Germline V gene data show CDR1 as GTSNPN and CDR2 as SVGIG (reference sequence). The CDR3 covers 12 residues. Trimming cost V 0 bases and J 9 bases, with 9 bases left between them. The chain's CDR3 is CAWSVGPGPQHF. Written as DNA, the CDR3 is TGTGCCTGGAGTGTCGGACCGGGGCCCCAGCATTTT.

This chain joins TRBV11-2 and TRBJ2-5; D uncertain. This CDR3 region has 17 residues. CDR1 and CDR2 from the germline V gene are SGHAT and FQNNGV. The V end was cut by 4 bases, the J end by 10 bases, with 28 bases between. The CDR3 loop is CASSSRLGSIRASDQYF. The CDR3 nucleotides read TGTGCCAGCAGCTCCAGGCTCGGCAGCATAAGGGCAAGTGACCAGTACTTC.

This chain joins TRBV2 and TRBJ2-4, with D possibly TRBD2 on 5 matching bases. This CDR3 is built from 12 residues. Germline V gives CDR1 SNHLY, CDR2 FYNNEI. V was cut by 7 bases and J by 8 bases, with 12 bases left in between. Written as DNA, the CDR3 is TGTGCCAGCACAAGGGAGAAGGACATTCAGTACTTC. Protein sequence: CASTREKDIQYF. The variable domain in full, with the rest retrieved from reference TRBV2 and TRBJ2-4, is EPEVTQTPSHQVTQMGQEVILRCVPISNHLYFYWYRQILGQKVEFLVSFYNNEISEKSEIFDDQFSVERPDGSNFTLKIRSTKLEDSAMYFCASTREKDIQYFGAGTRLSVL.

The chain employs TRBV27 and TRBJ2-4; tentatively, D is TRBD1 or TRBD2 (5 bases each). CDR3 length: 15 amino acids. Germline lookup yields CDR1 MNHEY and CDR2 SMNVEV (reference sequence). V lost 6 bases and J lost 0, with 12 bases in between. CDR3 coding DNA: TGTGCCAGCAGGGGACCTGGGGTAGCCAAAAACATTCAGTACTTC. The encoded protein is CASRGPGVAKNIQYF.

V and J are TRBV2 and TRBJ2-3, with no clear D. The germline V gene encodes CDR1 SNHLY and CDR2 FYNNEI. The V end was cut by 6 bases, the J end by 5 bases, with 15 bases between. The CDR3 covers 14 residues. As DNA, the CDR3 is TGTGCCAGCAGCGAAATCACTATAGGAGATACGCAGTATTTT. Translating it yields CASSEITIGDTQYF. Complete variable domain (other parts from reference TRBV2 and TRBJ2-3): EPEVTQTPSHQVTQMGQEVILRCVPISNHLYFYWYRQILGQKVEFLVSFYNNEISEKSEIFDDQFSVERPDGSNFTLKIRSTKLEDSAMYFCASSEITIGDTQYFGPGTRLTVL.

Remarks on this clone: Other DNA variants within this sample encode the same CDR3. CDR3 protein: CASSVRSGSYNEQFF. Written as DNA, the CDR3 is TGTGCCAGCAGCGTACGAAGCGGGAGTTACAATGAGCAGTTCTTC. V gene TRBV9 combines with J gene TRBJ2-1; 8 nucleotides line up with TRBD2. V dropped 1 base and J dropped 4; count of bases not matched to a gene: 4. Germline V gives CDR1 SGDLS, CDR2 YYNGEE. There are 15 residues in the CDR3.

This chain joins TRBV6-6 and TRBJ2-7; 7 bases map to TRBD1. The CDR3 totals 14 residues. CDR1 MNHNY and CDR2 SVGAGI come from the germline V gene (reference sequence). Germline trimming cut 4 bases from V and 3 bases from J; bases unmatched to any gene: 6. The chain's CDR3 is CASSSTGVNYEQYF. As DNA, the CDR3 is TGTGCCAGCAGTTCCACAGGGGTCAACTACGAGCAGTACTTC.

This clone was detected once. This chain uses TRBV7-2 with TRBJ2-5; TRBD2 matches at 12 bases. Unmatched junction bases numbered 6, after V lost 0 bases and J lost 7 bases. CDR1 is SGHTA and CDR2 is FQGNSA in the germline V gene. CDR3 size: 16 residues. The CDR3 DNA is TGTGCCAGCAGCTTAGCCCTAGCGGGAGGGCCGAGGACCCAGTACTTC. Protein sequence: CASSLALAGGPRTQYF.

This chain connects TRBV5-8 to TRBJ2-3; 8 positions agree with TRBD1. There are 15 residues in the CDR3. CDR1 and CDR2 (germline): SGHTS, YDEGEE. The V segment lost 3 bases and the J segment 4 bases; nucleotides outside the gene matches: 7. CDR3 sequence: CASSYAQGVADTQYF. The CDR3 bases are TGTGCCAGCAGCTACGCACAGGGGGTGGCAGATACGCAGTATTTT.

This rearrangement joins TRBV7-8 to TRBJ2-1; a weak D match, TRBD2 (7 bases). This CDR3 region has 14 residues. Between the trimmed V and J ends, which lost 6 bases and 9 bases, there was a span of 18 bases. Germline V gene data show CDR1 as SGHVS and CDR2 as FQNEAQ. The CDR3 DNA follows: TGTGCCAGCAGGATAGACGGAGGGGGGGGTGAGCAGTTCTTC. Amino acids: CASRIDGGGGEQFF.

This chain joins TRBV13 and TRBJ2-1; 8 bases align to TRBD2. Per the germline V gene, CDR1 is PRHDT and CDR2 is FYEKMQ (reference sequence). Trimming removed 5 bases from V and 3 bases from J; junction bases left unmatched: 9. The CDR3 is made up of 16 amino acids. CDR3 coding DNA: TGTGCCAGCAGCGCGAGACTAGCGCACGTCTACAATGAGCAGTTCTTC. It encodes CASSARLAHVYNEQFF.

V and J are TRBV5-5 and TRBJ1-4; no clear D gene. CDR1 is SGHKS, CDR2 YYEKEE, per germline (reference sequence). Trimming left V 6 bases short and J 6 bases short, with 12 bases between. The CDR3 totals 13 residues. The chain's CDR3 is CASTLVLHEKLFF. CDR3 sequence (DNA): TGTGCCAGCACCCTGGTCCTGCATGAAAAACTGTTTTTT.

The chain links TRBV2 to TRBJ1-1; no firm D call. The CDR3 covers 11 residues. The germline CDR1 and CDR2 sequences are SNHLY and FYNNEI. The V end was cut by 6 bases, the J end by 3 bases, with 5 bases between. For the CDR3, the DNA is TGTGCCAGCAGCCACCACACTGAAGCTTTCTTT. Protein: CASSHHTEAFF.